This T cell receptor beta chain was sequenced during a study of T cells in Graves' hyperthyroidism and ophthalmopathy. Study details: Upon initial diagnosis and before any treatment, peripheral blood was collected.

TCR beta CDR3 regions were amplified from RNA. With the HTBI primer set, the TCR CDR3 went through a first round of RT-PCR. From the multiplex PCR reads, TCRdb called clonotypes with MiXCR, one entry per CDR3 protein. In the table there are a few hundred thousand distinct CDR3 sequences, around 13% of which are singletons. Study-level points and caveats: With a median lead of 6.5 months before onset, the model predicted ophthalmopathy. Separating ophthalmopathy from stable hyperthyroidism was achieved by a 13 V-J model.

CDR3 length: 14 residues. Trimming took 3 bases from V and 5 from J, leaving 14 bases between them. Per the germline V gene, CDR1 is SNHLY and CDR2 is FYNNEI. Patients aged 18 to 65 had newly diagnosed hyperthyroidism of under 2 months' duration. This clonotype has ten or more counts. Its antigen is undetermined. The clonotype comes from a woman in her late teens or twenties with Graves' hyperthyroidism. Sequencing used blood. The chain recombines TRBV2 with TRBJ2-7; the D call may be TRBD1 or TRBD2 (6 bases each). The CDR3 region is CASSDLGGRDEQYF. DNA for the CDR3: TGTGCCAGCAGTGATCTCGGGGGCCGGGACGAGCAGTACTTC.